This T cell receptor beta chain was captured in a study of molecular identifiers for immune sequencing clone quantification. Overall study: Replicates involved a five-way split of RNA from around 20,000 or 100,000 naive CD8 cells, with sequencing of four.

Whole-study findings and limits: Barcode-sharing identical TCR molecules could underestimate highly expanded clone sizes.

Libraries of naive CD8 T cells were made from approximately 22,000 to 940,000 sorted cells. They used 10%, 30% or 50% RNA. This clonotype was observed many times. Its antigen is unidentified. Bulk TCR library preparation followed previously described methods with listed TCR primers. MiXCR was run by TCRdb on the PCR reads, yielding one entry per CDR3 protein. The sample records over 600,000 distinct CDR3 sequences, just under 20% being singletons. V lost 4 bases, J lost 6 bases, and 11 bases stayed unmatched. This CDR3 region has 15 residues. Germline V CDR1 and CDR2: SGDLS, YYNGEE. Sequencing input: naive CD8+ T cells from blood, with Jurkat cell RNA spiked in. As for subset: FACS-sorted CD8+CD4-CCR7+CD45RA+ naive T cells. The chain combines TRBV9 with TRBJ2-3; 7 bases are a match to TRBD2. The receptor was isolated from a human donor in good health. Some libraries in this study had Jurkat cell RNA spiked in. CDR3 sequence: CASSTQVGGADTQYF. CDR3 bases: TGTGCCAGCAGCACCCAAGTGGGAGGGGCGGATACGCAGTATTTT.